Following are 26 T cell receptor beta chains from one sample sequenced in a study of blood T cell repertoires in COVID-19 (dated by TCRdb to 2020 to 2022). Library preparation used the immunoSEQ multiplex PCR assay. Here the immuneACCESS table is served through TCRdb, limited to in-frame sequences with V and J called. Missing clones are a known gap in these copies; in checked studies unresolved V genes cover under half, and the rest lacks a known reason. The sample table holds 85,000 to 100,000 clones, of which roughly 87% were seen once. The leading ten clones occupy 3.8% of the sample. The sequenced sample was peripheral blood. The receptor source for this set is a man in his 60s with acute or convalescent COVID-19.

This sequence joins TRBV7-9 and TRBJ2-7; weak D call: TRBD2 (6 bases). This CDR3 has 15 amino acids. Germline CDR1 reads SEHNR; CDR2 reads FQNEAQ (reference sequence). V gave up 1 base and J gave up 7 bases, with 17 bases separating them. CDR3 nucleotide sequence: TGTGCCAGCAGCTTAGTTAGCGGCCACATCGGGGAGCAGTACTTC. This encodes CASSLVSGHIGEQYF.

This sequence joins TRBV19 and TRBJ1-4, with 8 bases fitting TRBD1. V lost 5 bases and J lost 9; bases outside the gene matches: 11. This CDR3 is built from 15 residues. Germline V gives CDR1 LNHDA, CDR2 SQIVND (reference sequence). The CDR3, as DNA: TGTGCCAGTAGTTCCGACAGGGGATTAAATAAAAAACTGTTTTTT. This translates into CASSSDRGLNKKLFF.

The rearrangement links TRBV3-1 (or the pseudogene TRBV3-2) to TRBJ2-3; a possible D gene is TRBD1 (6 bases). The CDR3 is 15 residues long. The germline gives CDR1 LGHDT, CDR2 YNNKEL (reference sequence). The germline V and J ends were trimmed by 4 bases and 2 bases, with 13 bases remaining between them. CDR3 protein: CASSPGQLLTDTQYF. The CDR3 nucleotides are TGTGCCAGCAGCCCCGGACAGCTACTCACAGATACGCAGTATTTT.

The DNA for the CDR3 is TGTGCCAGCAGCAATCGTGGGACAGTGAACACTGAAGCTTTCTTT. It specifies CASSNRGTVNTEAFF. This rearrangement joins TRBV7-9 to TRBJ1-1, with 7 bases lining up with TRBD1. The CDR3 contains 15 residues. From germline, CDR1 is SEHNR and CDR2 FQNEAQ (reference sequence). J gave up 0 bases and V 5 bases, and 6 bases lay outside the gene matches. The full variable domain, in which reference TRBV7-9 and TRBJ1-1 provide the parts outside the CDR3, is DTGVSQNPRHKITKRGQNVTFRCDPISEHNRLYWYRQTLGQGPEFLTYFQNEAQLEKSRLLSDRFSAERPKGSFSTLEIQRTEQGDSAMYLCASSNRGTVNTEAFFGQGTRLTVV.

The CDR3 nucleotides are TGTGCCAGTAGTATTTCCAGGGAAAGACGAGGCTACACCTTC. Protein: CASSISRERRGYTF. The gene calls are TRBV19 and TRBJ1-2; tentatively, D is TRBD1 (5 bases). There are 14 residues in the CDR3. Germline V gives CDR1 LNHDA, CDR2 SQIVND (reference sequence). Trimming left V 3 bases short and J 8 bases short, with 16 bases between.

The rearrangement joins TRBV5-5 to TRBJ1-2; D uncertain. Trimming took 0 bases from V and 0 from J, leaving 6 bases between them. The CDR3 has 14 residues. Per the germline V gene, CDR1 is SGHKS and CDR2 is YYEKEE (reference sequence). Here the CDR3 DNA reads TGTGCCAGCAGCTTGGCAATAGCTAACTATGGCTACACCTTC. Its protein is CASSLAIANYGYTF.

The chain couples TRBV11-2 to TRBJ1-2, with D possibly matching TRBD1 (5 bases). Trimming pared 1 base from V and 8 bases from J, leaving 14 bases between. The CDR3 is 14 amino acids. Germline V CDR1 and CDR2: SGHAT, FQNNGV. CDR3 bases: TGTGCCAGCAGCTTAGGTCGCGGGGGTAGGGGCTACACCTTC. Protein sequence: CASSLGRGGRGYTF.

The chain is built from TRBV7-2 and TRBJ2-3; 9 nucleotides agree with TRBD2. The germline CDR1 and CDR2 sequences are SGHTA and FQGNSA. The CDR3 sequence is 17 residues long. With 0 bases clipped from V and 5 bases from J, the junction kept 9 bases outside the gene matches. CDR3 amino acids: CASSLASRGGYIDTQYF. The CDR3 DNA reads as TGTGCCAGCAGCTTAGCGTCGCGGGGGGGCTACATAGATACGCAGTATTTT.

This clone was found a few times. The chain has TRBV7-6 and TRBJ1-6; 8 bases map to TRBD1. V was clipped by 6 bases and J by 5 bases; unmatched bases: 6. The CDR3 runs 15 residues. The V gene's germline CDR1 is SGHVS and CDR2 FNYEAQ. This CDR3 reads CASSRDRRDNSPLHF. Here the CDR3 DNA reads TGTGCCAGCAGTCGGGACAGGAGGGATAATTCACCCCTCCACTTT.

The gene calls are TRBV25-1 and TRBJ2-7, with 7 bases matching TRBD2. This CDR3 has 13 residues. J lost 7 bases, V lost 5 bases, and 8 bases had no gene match. In germline, CDR1 is MGHDK, CDR2 SYGVNS. The CDR3 DNA follows: TGTGCCAGCAGTAAAAGAGGGAGGGGAGAGCAGTACTTC. Encoded protein: CASSKRGRGEQYF.

The rearrangement joins TRBV9 to TRBJ2-1, with TRBD2 identical over 8 bases. This CDR3 contains 16 residues. Trimming at V came to 2 bases and at J to 4 bases, leaving 8 bases not matched to a gene. Germline V gene sequence: CDR1 SGDLS, CDR2 YYNGEE. CDR3 sequence (DNA): TGTGCCAGCAGCGTCCTTGGAGCGGGGGAATACAATGAGCAGTTCTTC. It is translated as CASSVLGAGEYNEQFF.

In its sample, this clone was seen once. The chain employs TRBV4-2 and TRBJ1-4, with TRBD1 matching 8 bases. CDR3 length: 15 amino acids. V was pared by 5 bases and J by 5 bases, with 7 bases of the junction left unmatched. Germline V gene sequence: CDR1 LGHNA, CDR2 YNFKEQ. The CDR3 sequence: CASSSRQGINEKLFF. CDR3 sequence (DNA): TGTGCCAGCAGCTCACGACAGGGGATCAATGAAAAACTGTTTTTT.

The chain uses TRBV5-1 and TRBJ2-5; 8 bases are shared with TRBD2. V was pared by 0 bases and J by 5 bases, with 9 bases of the junction left unmatched. The CDR3 runs to 16 residues. Germline assignment: CDR1 SGHRS and CDR2 YFSETQ. CDR3 sequence (DNA): TGCGCCAGCAGCTTGGAACCTCGGGGGGGCCCTGAGACCCAGTACTTC. Translated: CASSLEPRGGPETQYF.

The V call is TRBV5-1, the J call TRBJ2-5, with 7 bases that match TRBD1. CDR3 length: 15 residues. V lost 1 base to trimming and J lost 0 bases; unmatched junction nucleotides: 3. CDR1 and CDR2 from the germline V gene are SGHRS and YFSETQ. CDR3 coding DNA: TGCGCCAGCAGCTTGTGGGGGACAGACCAAGAGACCCAGTACTTC. It yields the protein CASSLWGTDQETQYF.

This clone was recorded once. The rearrangement joins TRBV6-2 or TRBV6-3 to TRBJ1-1, with unresolved D. This CDR3 is 12 amino acids long. Germline loops: CDR1 MNHEY, CDR2 SVGEGT. V gave up 4 bases and J gave up 4 bases, with 7 bases separating them. The CDR3 protein is CASSSRVTEAFF. In DNA, the CDR3 is TGTGCCAGCAGTTCCCGGGTCACTGAAGCTTTCTTT.

The chain uses TRBV7-6 and TRBJ2-1; 12 bases match TRBD1. This CDR3 is built from 15 residues. Germline values: CDR1 SGHVS, CDR2 FNYEAQ. V lost 6 bases, J lost 6 bases, and 6 bases stayed unmatched. CDR3 coding DNA: TGTGCCAGCAGGAAGGGACAGGGGGCTGGCAATGAGCAGTTCTTC. It yields the protein CASRKGQGAGNEQFF.

The chain uses TRBV11-1 and TRBJ1-1; TRBD1 matches 10 bases. The CDR3 spans 15 residues. Trimming removed 5 bases from V and 6 bases from J; junction bases left unmatched: 9. Germline V gives CDR1 SGHAT, CDR2 FQDESV (reference sequence). CDR3 residues: CASSPRDRGFAEAFF. DNA for the CDR3: TGTGCCAGCAGCCCGAGGGACAGGGGATTCGCTGAAGCTTTCTTT.

J is TRBJ2-5 and V is TRBV15, with D tentatively TRBD2 (5 bases). Per the germline V gene, CDR1 is LNHNV and CDR2 is YYDKDF (reference sequence). V lost 0 bases, J lost 1 base, and 6 bases lay in between. The CDR3 length is 14 residues. CDR3 amino acids: CATSRDRGQETQYF. The CDR3 DNA is TGTGCCACCAGCAGAGATCGGGGCCAAGAGACCCAGTACTTC.

The gene calls are TRBV27 and TRBJ1-2, with TRBD1 matching 8 bases. Germline CDR1 is MNHEY and CDR2 is SMNVEV (reference sequence). The CDR3 consists of 14 residues. J lost 6 bases, V lost 4 bases, and 7 bases had no gene match. DNA for the CDR3: TGTGCCAGCAGTTCCAGGGGGCGCTTAAATGGCTACACCTTC. This gives the protein CASSSRGRLNGYTF.

The chain recombines TRBV10-3 with TRBJ1-3, with D perhaps matching TRBD1 (6 bases). The length of the CDR3 is 18 residues. Trimming took off 0 bases at V and 0 bases at J, with 15 bases between the two ends. The V gene's germline CDR1 is ENHRY and CDR2 SYGVKD. CDR3 DNA: TGTGCCATCAGTGAGTCCCCCAGGGGATCGTACTCTGGAAACACCATATATTTT. It yields the protein CAISESPRGSYSGNTIYF.

CDR3 sequence: CASSARDRGGRTEAFF. The DNA for the CDR3 is TGTGCCAGCAGCGCCCGGGACAGGGGTGGAAGGACTGAAGCTTTCTTT. The chain couples TRBV9 to TRBJ1-1, with 10 nucleotides matching TRBD1. V was clipped by 3 bases and J by 5 bases; unmatched bases: 10. The germline gives CDR1 SGDLS, CDR2 YYNGEE. The CDR3 extends over 16 amino acids.

The rearrangement links TRBV3-1 (or the pseudogene TRBV3-2) to TRBJ1-4, with 7 bases fitting TRBD1. Germline assignment: CDR1 LGHDT and CDR2 YNNKEL (reference sequence). After removal of 5 bases from V and 8 bases from J, the junction contained 11 bases not matched to a gene. CDR3 length: 15 residues. The CDR3 DNA follows: TGTGCCAGCAGCATCCGGACAGGCAGTAGGGAAAAACTGTTTTTT. Translated, it gives CASSIRTGSREKLFF.

The V call is TRBV7-9, the J call TRBJ2-7, with 10 bases that match TRBD1. After removal of 4 bases from V and 4 bases from J, the junction contained 7 bases not matched to a gene. Per the germline V gene, CDR1 is SEHNR and CDR2 is FQNEAQ (reference sequence). The CDR3 contains 15 residues. The CDR3 loop is CASSSTRDRGYEQYF. CDR3 DNA sequence: TGTGCCAGCAGCTCGACCCGGGACAGGGGTTACGAGCAGTACTTC.

The chain uses TRBV5-5 and TRBJ1-5, with D unresolved. The length of the CDR3 is 14 residues. CDR1 SGHKS and CDR2 YYEKEE come from the germline V gene (reference sequence). Trimming took off 0 bases at V and 12 bases at J, with 16 bases between the two ends. The CDR3 sequence is CASSLVGDLGGQHF. CDR3 coding DNA: TGTGCCAGCAGCTTGGTCGGGGATCTTGGTGGCCAGCATTTT.

The chain uses TRBV2 and TRBJ2-7; 9 positions match TRBD2. Unmatched junction bases numbered 5, after V lost 11 bases and J lost 3 bases. Germline CDR1 reads SNHLY; CDR2 reads FYNNEI. There are 12 residues in the CDR3. The CDR3 DNA sequence: TGTGCCGCGGGGGGGTTGGGCTACGAGCAGTACTTC. Translation: CAAGGLGYEQYF. Together with reference TRBV2 and TRBJ2-7, the CDR3 gives the full variable domain: EPEVTQTPSHQVTQMGQEVILRCVPISNHLYFYWYRQILGQKVEFLVSFYNNEISEKSEIFDDQFSVERPDGSNFTLKIRSTKLEDSAMYFCAAGGLGYEQYFGPGTRLTVT.

V and J are TRBV12-3 or TRBV12-4 and TRBJ2-3; a possible D gene is TRBD2 (6 bases). Deletions cut 6 bases from V and 2 bases from J, with 9 bases between. This CDR3 has 13 residues. The CDR3 region is CASSRDFTDTQYF. For the CDR3, the DNA is TGTGCCAGCAGCAGGGACTTCACAGATACGCAGTATTTT.